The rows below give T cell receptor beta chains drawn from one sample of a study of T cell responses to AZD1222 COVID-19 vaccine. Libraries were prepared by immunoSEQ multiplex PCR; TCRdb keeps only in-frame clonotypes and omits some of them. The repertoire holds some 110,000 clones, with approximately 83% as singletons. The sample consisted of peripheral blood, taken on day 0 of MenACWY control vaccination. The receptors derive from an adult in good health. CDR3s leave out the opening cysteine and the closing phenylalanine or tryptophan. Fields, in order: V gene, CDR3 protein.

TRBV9 ASGAGFVQETQY
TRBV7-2 ASRGGTAKNTEAF
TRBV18 ASSPRVKGAANYGYT
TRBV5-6 ASSWETGGMGGYT
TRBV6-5 ASSSFSGTGGGYT
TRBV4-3 ASSQDLTGMNEQF
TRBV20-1 SASAGTPRGGYT
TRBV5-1 ASSLGSGASYEQY
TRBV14 ASSQTQGPRGPTYEQY
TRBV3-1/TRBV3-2 ASSPWRQGGELF
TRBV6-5 ASNKLGQGKPQH
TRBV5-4 ASSLRVQGEKLF
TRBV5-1 ASSGGQGPYGYT
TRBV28 ASSPQWSSYNSPLH
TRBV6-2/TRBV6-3 ASNPTPGQGKVNTEAF
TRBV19 ASSIPSQGNYGYT
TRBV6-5 ASSYRQGVNRYGYT
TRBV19 ASSYGLLGANEQF
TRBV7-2 ASSLLQGRTEAF
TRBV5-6 ASTSARQGLSYEQY
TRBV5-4 ASSQGRSNEKLF
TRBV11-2 ASSSRRTSPSTDTQY
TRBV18 ASSPRGRNTGELF
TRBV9 ASSVGGGSTQY
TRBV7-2 ASSLLTGGREKLF
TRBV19 ASSLQGGTEAF